This T cell receptor (beta chain) was documented in a study of cytomegalovirus exposure and HLA in healthy donors. About the research overall: For the approximately 400 genotyped donors, more than 65% fell within the Caucasian-associated ancestry cluster.

CDR1 and CDR2 from the germline V gene are SGHDT and YYEEEE. This CDR3 contains 12 residues. Trimming removed 4 bases from V and 5 bases from J, with 7 bases in between. Nominal health characterized the donors when sampled, though unrecorded immune exposures were likely. PCR amplification relied on 60 Vbeta primers (plus 13 Jbeta primers). The table came from immunoSEQ multiplex PCR; TCRdb's copy has only in-frame clones and leaves some out. The repertoire holds nearly 110,000 clones, with more than 60% as singletons. The rearrangement uses TRBV5-6 and TRBJ1-5; no definite D call. The clonotype comes from a man aged 35 to 55 in good health and CMV-seronegative. The source material was PBMCs. For the CDR3, the DNA is TGTGCCAGCAGCAATACTTATCAGCCCCAGCATTTT. This gives the protein CASSNTYQPQHF.